The 27 T cell receptor beta chains below all came from one sample that was sequenced in a study of OX40 agonist ivuxolimab in advanced cancers. TCRdb's table, derived via immunoSEQ multiplex PCR, lists solely in-frame clones and lacks some. The repertoire holds roughly 40,000 clones, with more than 75% as singletons. The source material was CD4+ or CD8+ T cells sorted from blood, sampled in a trial of the OX40 agonist ivuxolimab. The receptors originated from an adult with an advanced solid tumor such as melanoma, head and neck, liver or kidney cancer.

The chain links TRBV29-1 to TRBJ2-2, with D unclear. V was cut by 1 base and J by 1 base, with 7 bases left in between. The CDR3 has 14 residues. CDR1 is SQVTM and CDR2 is ANQGSEA in the germline V gene. CDR3 amino acids: CSVEVNRNTGELFF. In DNA, the CDR3 is TGCAGCGTTGAAGTAAACAGGAACACCGGGGAGCTGTTTTTT.

The CDR3 nucleotides are TGTGCCAGCAGCCAAGGCCTATCAAGGGGAAACACCATATATTTT. Translating gives CASSQGLSRGNTIYF. The gene calls are TRBV14 and TRBJ1-3, with unresolved D. This CDR3 is 15 amino acids long. V was cut by 1 base and J by 4 bases, with 11 bases left in between. The V gene's germline CDR1 is SGHDN and CDR2 FVKESK. Variable domain in full (rest from reference TRBV14 and TRBJ1-3): EAGVTQFPSHSVIEKGQTVTLRCDPISGHDNLYWYRRVMGKEIKFLLHFVKESKQDESGMPNNRFLAERTGGTYSTLKVQPAELEDSGVYFCASSQGLSRGNTIYFGEGSWLTVV.

The V call is TRBV5-1, the J call TRBJ2-7; a weak D match, TRBD2 (6 bases). The CDR3 contains 14 residues. Per germline, CDR1 SGHRS and CDR2 YFSETQ. The germline V and J ends were trimmed by 6 bases and 2 bases, with 15 bases remaining between them. The chain's CDR3 is CASTRGGFTYEQYF. Written as DNA, the CDR3 is TGCGCCAGCACCCGAGGAGGGTTCACCTACGAGCAGTACTTC.

The V gene is TRBV11-3, the J gene TRBJ2-2; the match to TRBD2 covers 7 bases. This CDR3 comprises 17 residues. V lost 0 bases and J lost 2; bases outside the gene matches: 6. Germline V gene data show CDR1 as SGHNT and CDR2 as YENEEA. The CDR3 nucleotides are TGTGCCAGCAGCTTAGATCGGGACTATACTAACACCGGGGAGCTGTTTTTT. The encoded protein is CASSLDRDYTNTGELFF.

Here the CDR3 DNA reads TGTGCCAGCAGTTACTCAGGAGGGCACCTGAACACTGAAGCTTTCTTT. Its translation is CASSYSGGHLNTEAFF. The chain combines TRBV6-5 with TRBJ1-1; D remains ambiguous. Germline CDR1 is MNHEY and CDR2 is SVGAGI. This CDR3 contains 16 residues. The V end was cut by 0 bases, the J end by 0 bases, with 11 bases between.

The chain recombines TRBV7-9 with TRBJ2-7, with 11 bases aligning to TRBD2. CDR1 and CDR2 (germline): SEHNR, FQNEAQ (reference sequence). There are 13 residues in the CDR3. V shed 5 bases and J 4 bases; nucleotides not matched to a gene: 1. CDR3 amino acids: CASSGTSGYEQYF. In nucleotides, the CDR3 is TGTGCCAGCAGCGGGACTAGCGGATACGAGCAGTACTTC.

The chain links TRBV9 to TRBJ2-1; possibly TRBD1 or TRBD2 for D (5 bases each). V dropped 4 bases and J dropped 5 bases, with 13 bases sitting between them. The germline V gene encodes CDR1 SGDLS and CDR2 YYNGEE. The CDR3 is made up of 14 amino acids. The CDR3 sequence: CASSPRDPDNEQFF. The CDR3 DNA follows: TGTGCCAGCAGCCCGAGGGACCCTGACAATGAGCAGTTCTTC.

The chain joins TRBV13 to TRBJ2-7; a weak D match, TRBD1 (6 bases). The V gene lost 0 bases and the J gene lost 4 bases, with 10 bases spanning the gap. This CDR3 has 14 residues. CDR1 is PRHDT and CDR2 is FYEKMQ in the germline V gene (reference sequence). The CDR3 DNA is TGTGCCAGCAGCTTAGGCACAGGGTGGTACGAGCAGTACTTC. Its translation is CASSLGTGWYEQYF.

The gene calls are TRBV4-3 and TRBJ2-3, with TRBD2 identical over 8 bases. J was trimmed by 0 bases and V by 1 base; bases with no gene match: 6. This CDR3 is built from 17 residues. Germline loops: CDR1 LGHNA, CDR2 YSLEER. CDR3 DNA sequence: TGCGCCAGCAGCCAAGCTCGTAGCGGGATCAGCACAGATACGCAGTATTTT. It yields the protein CASSQARSGISTDTQYF.

This clone occurred once. The V and J genes are TRBV5-4 and TRBJ2-3, with D hard to call. This CDR3 is 13 amino acids long. Germline CDR1 and CDR2: SGHNT and YYREEE (reference sequence). V was cut by 0 bases and J by 12 bases, with 14 bases left in between. CDR3 coding DNA: TGTGCCAGCAGCTTGGGCACGGTAAACAATCAGTATTTT. It translates to CASSLGTVNNQYF.

V gene TRBV4-3 combines with J gene TRBJ2-2; D remains ambiguous. The CDR3 has 13 residues. V was clipped by 4 bases and J by 6 bases, with 9 bases between them. The germline CDR1 and CDR2 sequences are LGHNA and YSLEER. The DNA of the CDR3 is TGCGCCAGCAGCCGTTCTAGTTCCGGGGAGCTGTTTTTT. It encodes CASSRSSSGELFF.

The chain has TRBV7-9 and TRBJ1-4; TRBD1 aligns across 7 bases. Trimming cost V 3 bases and J 6 bases; bases outside gene matches: 7. The length of the CDR3 is 15 residues. Germline assignment: CDR1 SEHNR and CDR2 FQNEAQ (reference sequence). The CDR3 sequence: CASSFPGGIDEKLFF. The CDR3 bases are TGTGCCAGCAGCTTTCCAGGGGGTATAGATGAAAAACTGTTTTTT.

This clone appeared a single time. The V call is TRBV14, the J call TRBJ2-1; 12 bases align to TRBD2. Looked up from germline, CDR1 is SGHDN and CDR2 is FVKESK. J gave up 10 bases and V 1 base, and 5 bases lay outside the gene matches. This CDR3 comprises 15 residues. This CDR3 reads CASSQGASGRGEQFF. As DNA, the CDR3 is TGTGCCAGCAGCCAAGGAGCTAGCGGGAGGGGAGAGCAGTTCTTC. The complete variable domain, with remaining parts taken from reference TRBV14 and TRBJ2-1, reads EAGVTQFPSHSVIEKGQTVTLRCDPISGHDNLYWYRRVMGKEIKFLLHFVKESKQDESGMPNNRFLAERTGGTYSTLKVQPAELEDSGVYFCASSQGASGRGEQFFGPGTRLTVL.

The V call is TRBV29-1, the J call TRBJ2-7; TRBD1 aligns across 10 bases. This CDR3 comprises 12 residues. J gave up 4 bases and V 5 bases, and 2 bases lay outside the gene matches. Germline V gene data show CDR1 as SQVTM and CDR2 as ANQGSEA. DNA for the CDR3: TGCAGCGTTAGACAGGGGGCATACGAGCAGTACTTC. Translating it yields CSVRQGAYEQYF.

The chain is built from TRBV7-9 and TRBJ1-1; D might be TRBD1 (5 bases). The V gene lost 6 bases and the J gene lost 4 bases, with 15 bases spanning the gap. The CDR3 runs to 14 residues. Germline V CDR1 and CDR2: SEHNR, FQNEAQ (reference sequence). The CDR3 sequence is CASRTGGVGTEAFF. CDR3 bases: TGTGCCAGCAGGACCGGGGGGGTTGGCACTGAAGCTTTCTTT.

This sequence joins TRBV11-2 and TRBJ2-1, with D possibly TRBD2 on 5 matching bases. V was trimmed by 0 bases and J by 6 bases, leaving 6 bases between them. This CDR3 comprises 13 residues. CDR1 and CDR2 from the germline V gene are SGHAT and FQNNGV. This CDR3 reads CASSLESGNEQFF. The CDR3 DNA reads TGTGCCAGCAGCTTAGAGAGCGGCAATGAGCAGTTCTTC.

The gene calls are TRBV6-5 and TRBJ1-2, with 10 bases lining up with TRBD1. The CDR3 spans 15 residues. With V trimmed by 7 bases and J by 3 bases, 8 bases remained unmatched. Germline CDR1 and CDR2: MNHEY and SVGAGI. CDR3: CASTQTDRGDYGYTF. CDR3 nucleotide sequence: TGTGCCAGCACGCAGACGGACAGGGGGGACTATGGCTACACCTTC.

This CDR3 is CASSEGWSLPLFGKLFF. In DNA form, the CDR3 reads TGTGCCAGCAGTGAAGGATGGTCACTGCCCCTGTTCGGAAAACTGTTTTTT. V and J are TRBV6-1 and TRBJ1-4; D not resolved. The CDR3 sequence is 17 residues long. The germline CDR1 and CDR2 sequences are MNHNS and SASEGT. V was cut by 1 base and J by 10 bases, with 22 bases left in between.

The chain combines TRBV7-2 with TRBJ1-6; possibly TRBD1 for D (5 bases). CDR3 length equals 16 residues. V was trimmed by 5 bases and J by 4 bases, leaving 15 bases between them. Germline values: CDR1 SGHTA, CDR2 FQGNSA. Here the CDR3 DNA reads TGTGCCAGCAGCCCCAGCCAGGGCGCTTATAATTCACCCCTCCACTTT. It specifies CASSPSQGAYNSPLHF.

The chain is built from TRBV19 and TRBJ1-1; D is undetermined. The CDR3 sequence is 13 residues long. Trimming shortened V by 3 bases and J by 5 bases, and 10 bases separated the two germline ends. Per germline, CDR1 LNHDA and CDR2 SQIVND (reference sequence). CDR3 nucleotides: TGTGCCAGTAGTATCGCCCCGGGGACTGAAGCTTTCTTT. Translation gives CASSIAPGTEAFF. Combining the CDR3 with reference TRBV19 and TRBJ1-1 gives the whole variable domain DGGITQSPKYLFRKEGQNVTLSCEQNLNHDAMYWYRQDPGQGLRLIYYSQIVNDFQKGDIAEGYSVSREKKESFPLTVTSAQKNPTAFYLCASSIAPGTEAFFGQGTRLTVV.

The V gene is TRBV7-2, the J gene TRBJ2-7; TRBD1 aligns across 7 bases. V was clipped by 5 bases and J by 6 bases; unmatched bases: 22. The CDR3 runs 18 residues. CDR1 is SGHTA and CDR2 is FQGNSA in the germline V gene. CDR3 sequence: CASSPRLYLRGGSGEQYF. CDR3 sequence (DNA): TGTGCCAGCAGCCCTCGCTTGTATCTGCGAGGGGGCAGCGGCGAGCAGTACTTC.

This clone was seen more than once but under ten times. The genes are TRBV18 and TRBJ1-2, with D possibly TRBD1 on 5 matching bases. The CDR3 loop spans 14 amino acids. CDR1 is KGHSH and CDR2 is LQKENI in the germline V gene. Between the trimmed V and J ends, which lost 2 bases and 8 bases, there was a span of 15 bases. DNA of the CDR3: TGTGCCAGCTCACCAACCCAGGGAATAGTGGGCTACACCTTC. It is translated as CASSPTQGIVGYTF.

This chain connects TRBV19 to TRBJ1-5, with D possibly matching TRBD1 (5 bases). Germline CDR1 is LNHDA and CDR2 is SQIVND (reference sequence). The CDR3 covers 17 residues. Trimming removed 4 bases at V and 5 bases at J, with 21 bases between. The CDR3 reads CASSNQRDQGIDQPQHF. Written as DNA, the CDR3 is TGTGCCAGTAGTAACCAACGGGACCAGGGAATAGATCAGCCCCAGCATTTT. The full variable domain, its missing parts supplied by reference TRBV19 and TRBJ1-5, is DGGITQSPKYLFRKEGQNVTLSCEQNLNHDAMYWYRQDPGQGLRLIYYSQIVNDFQKGDIAEGYSVSREKKESFPLTVTSAQKNPTAFYLCASSNQRDQGIDQPQHFGDGTRLSIL.

Concerning this clone itself: The same CDR3 also results from other DNA sequences found in this sample. The chain couples TRBV19 to TRBJ2-7; 11 bases fit TRBD2. The germline CDR1 and CDR2 sequences are LNHDA and SQIVND (reference sequence). The ends lost 1 base at V and 4 bases at J; junction bases unmatched: 3. This CDR3 is 15 amino acids long. CDR3 region: CASSIGLAGGYEQYF. The CDR3 nucleotides are TGTGCCAGTAGTATAGGGCTAGCGGGAGGATACGAGCAGTACTTC.

The gene calls are TRBV6-5 and TRBJ1-6; 7 bases agree with TRBD1. Trimming removed 5 bases from V and 5 bases from J; junction bases left unmatched: 6. Germline CDR1 and CDR2: MNHEY and SVGAGI. The CDR3 runs 15 residues. The CDR3: CASSRGGTDNSPLHF. DNA of the CDR3: TGTGCCAGCAGTCGGGGGGGGACAGATAATTCACCCCTCCACTTT.

The chain is built from TRBV5-1 and TRBJ1-1; D uncertain. This CDR3 contains 15 residues. V was shortened by 3 bases and J by 0 bases, with 12 bases between the two germline ends. Germline CDR1 is SGHRS and CDR2 is YFSETQ. CDR3 bases: TGCGCCAGCAGCTCGTCCGGGCTCATGAACACTGAAGCTTTCTTT. Its translation is CASSSSGLMNTEAFF.

The gene calls are TRBV6-5 and TRBJ2-3; D call uncertain. V was trimmed by 8 bases and J by 3 bases, leaving 9 bases between them. Germline CDR1 and CDR2: MNHEY and SVGAGI. The CDR3 is 12 amino acids. The CDR3 nucleotides are TGTGCCAGCGAGGACGAAACAGATACGCAGTATTTT. Amino acids: CASEDETDTQYF.